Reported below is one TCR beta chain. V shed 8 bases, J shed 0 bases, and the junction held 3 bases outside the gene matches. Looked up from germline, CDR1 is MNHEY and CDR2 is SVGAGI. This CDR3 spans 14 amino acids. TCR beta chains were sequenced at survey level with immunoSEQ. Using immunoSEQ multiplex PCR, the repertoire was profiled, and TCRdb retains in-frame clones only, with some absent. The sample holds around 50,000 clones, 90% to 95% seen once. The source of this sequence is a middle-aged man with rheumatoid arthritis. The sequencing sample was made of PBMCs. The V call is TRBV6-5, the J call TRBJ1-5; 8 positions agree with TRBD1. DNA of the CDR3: TGTGCCAGCGACAGGGGCCTTAGCAATCAGCCCCAGCATTTT. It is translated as CASDRGLSNQPQHF.